The clone carrying this T cell receptor beta chain was observed many times. The CDR3 is 15 residues long. V was trimmed by 0 bases and J by 4 bases, leaving 13 bases between them. The germline gives CDR1 SGHTA, CDR2 FQGNSA. This sample was included in a study of T cells in Graves' hyperthyroidism and ophthalmopathy. Amplification yielded TCR beta CDR3 regions, with RNA transcripts as the source. Using the HTBI primer set, a first-round RT-PCR was run on the TCR CDR3. TCRdb re-analysed the multiplex PCR reads in MiXCR, keeping a single row per CDR3 protein. The sample carries roughly 93,000 distinct CDR3 sequences, around 50% recorded once.

This sequence joins TRBV7-2 and TRBJ2-7; no clear D. The specimen was blood. This clonotype was sampled from a woman aged 40 to 50 with Graves' hyperthyroidism. The DNA of the CDR3 is TGTGCCAGCAGCTTAGCGTGGGCCAACATATACGAGCAGTACTTC. Protein: CASSLAWANIYEQYF. The complete variable domain, with remaining parts taken from reference TRBV7-2 and TRBJ2-7, reads GAGVSQSPSNKVTEKGKDVELRCDPISGHTALYWYRQSLGQGLEFLIYFQGNSAPDKSGLPSDRFSAERTGGSVSTLTIQRTQQEDSAVYLCASSLAWANIYEQYFGPGTRLTVT.